The 32 T cell receptor beta chains listed next were all sequenced from one sample in a study of OX40 agonist ivuxolimab in advanced cancers. Generated by immunoSEQ multiplex PCR, the TCRdb table keeps only in-frame clones and is missing some. Counted here are fewer than 35,000 clones, roughly nine tenths occurring once; the ten biggest clones make up approximately 0.94%. Material: CD4+ or CD8+ T cells sorted from blood, obtained in a trial of the OX40 agonist ivuxolimab. Receptors originate from an adult with an advanced solid tumor such as melanoma, head and neck, liver or kidney cancer.

J is TRBJ1-2 and V is TRBV2, with D unresolved. The CDR3 spans 15 residues. CDR1 SNHLY and CDR2 FYNNEI come from the germline V gene. With 2 bases removed from V and 7 bases from J, the gap between germline ends came to 17 bases. CDR3 loop: CASSELRTASTGYTF. The CDR3 DNA is TGTGCCAGCAGTGAATTGAGGACGGCGTCTACTGGCTACACCTTC.

The chain joins TRBV19 to TRBJ2-2; 8 bases match TRBD1. The CDR3 loop spans 19 amino acids. The germline gives CDR1 LNHDA, CDR2 SQIVND (reference sequence). The ends lost 0 bases at V and 6 bases at J; junction bases unmatched: 15. The CDR3 region has the DNA TGTGCCAGTAGTATAGATCCCCTGTCTGGGCAGGGGGCTGCCGGGGAGCTGTTTTTT. Protein: CASSIDPLSGQGAAGELFF. The whole variable domain, remainder taken from reference TRBV19 and TRBJ2-2, is DGGITQSPKYLFRKEGQNVTLSCEQNLNHDAMYWYRQDPGQGLRLIYYSQIVNDFQKGDIAEGYSVSREKKESFPLTVTSAQKNPTAFYLCASSIDPLSGQGAAGELFFGEGSRLTVL.

V usage is TRBV20-1 and J usage is TRBJ2-7, with no clear D. Trimming shortened V by 6 bases and J by 5 bases, and 11 bases separated the two germline ends. Germline assignment: CDR1 DFQATT and CDR2 SNEGSKA (reference sequence). This CDR3 spans 11 amino acids. The CDR3 loop reads CSAPRGNEQYF. In DNA, the CDR3 is TGCAGTGCGCCCCGAGGAAACGAGCAGTACTTC.

The genes are TRBV9 and TRBJ1-2; 7 bases are shared with TRBD1. CDR1 and CDR2 (germline): SGDLS, YYNGEE. V shed 3 bases and J 6 bases; nucleotides not matched to a gene: 8. This CDR3 region has 14 residues. CDR3 sequence (DNA): TGTGCCAGCAGCGCAATAACAGGGGCGAATGGCTACACCTTC. Amino acids: CASSAITGANGYTF.

This clone was picked up one time. The chain employs TRBV4-1 and TRBJ1-1; D ambiguous. The CDR3 extends over 15 amino acids. V was cut by 4 bases and J by 2 bases, with 14 bases left in between. Germline-derived CDR1 and CDR2 are MGHRA and YSYEKL. The CDR3 here is CASSPGLLSNTEAFF. The CDR3 nucleotides read TGCGCCAGCAGCCCCGGACTTTTGAGTAACACTGAAGCTTTCTTT.

The table lists this clone with a few counts. The chain carries TRBV6-5 and TRBJ2-7; possible D gene TRBD2, 6 bases. Trimming took 8 bases from V and 4 from J, leaving 15 bases between them. The CDR3 is 13 amino acids. Per germline, CDR1 MNHEY and CDR2 SVGAGI. The chain's CDR3 is CASYSDAGYEQYF. The CDR3 DNA reads as TGTGCCAGCTACTCCGATGCGGGGTACGAGCAGTACTTC.

This rearrangement joins TRBV5-4 to TRBJ2-5, with 8 bases matching TRBD2. V lost 1 base, J lost 7 bases, and 12 bases stayed unmatched. Germline-derived CDR1 and CDR2 are SGHNT and YYREEE (reference sequence). The CDR3 consists of 16 residues. The CDR3, as DNA: TGTGCCAGCAGCTTGACGAAATTTAGCGGGGAGGGGACCCAGTACTTC. It codes for CASSLTKFSGEGTQYF. Together with reference TRBV5-4 and TRBJ2-5, the CDR3 gives the full variable domain: ETGVTQSPTHLIKTRGQQVTLRCSSQSGHNTVSWYQQALGQGPQFIFQYYREEENGRGNFPPRFSGLQFPNYSSELNVNALELDDSALYLCASSLTKFSGEGTQYFGPGTRLLVL.

The chain joins TRBV19 to TRBJ1-2; no firm D call. The V end was cut by 6 bases, the J end by 2 bases, with 16 bases between. The CDR3 extends over 15 amino acids. From germline, CDR1 is LNHDA and CDR2 SQIVND (reference sequence). CDR3 in amino acids: CASSPVTAGNYGYTF. CDR3 sequence (DNA): TGTGCCAGTAGCCCGGTTACGGCGGGAAACTATGGCTACACCTTC.

V and J are TRBV5-6 and TRBJ1-3; D unresolved. The germline V and J ends were trimmed by 2 bases and 3 bases, with 15 bases remaining between them. CDR3 length equals 16 residues. Germline loops: CDR1 SGHDT, CDR2 YYEEEE. The DNA for the CDR3 is TGTGCCAGCAGCTTACGAGGAGCCTGGGGTGGAAACACCATATATTTT. It specifies CASSLRGAWGGNTIYF.

This clone appeared a few times. The CDR3 loop is CASSSRQNYGYTF. CDR3 bases: TGTGCCAGTAGTAGCAGGCAGAACTATGGCTACACCTTC. J is TRBJ1-2 and V is TRBV19; D call uncertain. The CDR3 runs 13 residues. Per germline, CDR1 LNHDA and CDR2 SQIVND (reference sequence). Trimming pared 4 bases from V and 2 bases from J, leaving 8 bases between.

This rearrangement joins TRBV6-6 to TRBJ2-1; TRBD2 aligns across 15 bases. The ends lost 4 bases at V and 10 bases at J; junction bases unmatched: 5. In germline, CDR1 is MNHNY, CDR2 SVGAGI (reference sequence). The CDR3 is made up of 15 amino acids. CDR3 protein: CASSSRTSGRAEQFF. The CDR3 nucleotides read TGTGCCAGCAGTTCCCGGACTAGCGGGAGGGCGGAGCAGTTCTTC.

The V and J genes are TRBV7-2 and TRBJ2-3; no clear D. There are 13 residues in the CDR3. V lost 7 bases to trimming and J lost 2 bases, with 10 bases between them. Looked up from germline, CDR1 is SGHTA and CDR2 is FQGNSA. As DNA, the CDR3 is TGTGCCAGCACCGCGACTGTCACAGATACGCAGTATTTT. Translation gives CASTATVTDTQYF.

The rearrangement joins TRBV5-1 to TRBJ2-3; possibly TRBD1 for D (5 bases). This CDR3 comprises 17 residues. The V end lost 2 bases, the J end lost 2 bases, and 18 bases lay between the germline ends. Germline CDR1 and CDR2: SGHRS and YFSETQ. The CDR3: CASSLKFRGTNTDTQYF. In nucleotides, the CDR3 is TGCGCCAGCAGCTTAAAGTTTAGGGGTACTAACACAGATACGCAGTATTTT.

The chain is built from TRBV27 and TRBJ2-7; 12 nucleotides align to TRBD2. The V gene end was trimmed by 4 bases and the J gene end by 7 bases; junction bases not matched to a gene: 11. Germline V lookup: CDR1 MNHEY, CDR2 SMNVEV (reference sequence). CDR3 size: 16 residues. Here the CDR3 reads CASSSLSLAGGDEQYF. In DNA form, the CDR3 reads TGTGCCAGCAGTTCCTTATCACTAGCGGGAGGAGATGAGCAGTACTTC.

This clone was observed a handful of times. The gene calls are TRBV28 and TRBJ1-4; possibly TRBD1 for D (6 bases). Trimming removed 1 base from V and 6 bases from J, with 12 bases in between. Germline V gene data show CDR1 as MDHEN and CDR2 as SYDVKM. The CDR3 sequence is 15 residues long. CDR3 nucleotides: TGTGCCAGCAGTTTATTGCAAGGGGGAGATGAAAAACTGTTTTTT. It codes for CASSLLQGGDEKLFF.

V usage is TRBV5-1 and J usage is TRBJ2-3; D remains ambiguous. CDR1 SGHRS and CDR2 YFSETQ come from the germline V gene. Between the trimmed V and J ends, which lost 1 base and 0 bases, there was a span of 9 bases. The CDR3 loop spans 15 amino acids. This CDR3 is CASSLNNPSTDTQYF. CDR3 in DNA: TGCGCCAGCAGCTTGAATAACCCTAGCACAGATACGCAGTATTTT.

The chain employs TRBV13 and TRBJ1-3; D might be TRBD1 (5 bases). V was pared by 0 bases and J by 4 bases, with 10 bases between. The germline V gene encodes CDR1 PRHDT and CDR2 FYEKMQ (reference sequence). The CDR3 is made up of 15 amino acids. The CDR3 is CASSLGGGYGNTIYF. CDR3 DNA sequence: TGTGCCAGCAGCTTAGGTGGGGGGTACGGAAACACCATATATTTT.

The V call is TRBV7-9, the J call TRBJ2-7; D remains ambiguous. The CDR3 is 13 amino acids. Deletions cut 3 bases from V and 3 bases from J, with 9 bases between. The V gene's germline CDR1 is SEHNR and CDR2 FQNEAQ (reference sequence). CDR3 in DNA: TGTGCCAGCAGCTTTAACCCCTTCTACGAGCAGTACTTC. This encodes CASSFNPFYEQYF.

The chain has TRBV28 and TRBJ1-2, with 7 bases lining up with TRBD1. V shed 6 bases, J shed 4 bases, and the junction held 11 bases outside the gene matches. Germline CDR1 MDHEN, CDR2 SYDVKM. The CDR3 contains 15 residues. The CDR3 protein is CASSHPRQGTYGYTF. CDR3 coding DNA: TGTGCCAGCAGCCACCCCCGACAGGGAACCTATGGCTACACCTTC.

J is TRBJ2-7 and V is TRBV29-1; TRBD2 is a possible D gene (6 bases). The CDR3 spans 13 residues. Trimming took 6 bases from V and 2 from J, leaving 14 bases between them. From germline, CDR1 is SQVTM and CDR2 ANQGSEA. As DNA, the CDR3 is TGCAGCGTGGGCGCTAGCGTTACCTACGAGCAGTACTTC. This encodes CSVGASVTYEQYF.

The chain combines TRBV4-1 with TRBJ2-2; D gene uncertain. CDR1 is MGHRA and CDR2 is YSYEKL in the germline V gene. The V gene lost 2 bases and the J gene lost 0 bases, with 10 bases spanning the gap. CDR3 size: 16 residues. The CDR3 DNA sequence: TGCGCCAGCAGCCAACCATCCTTCGCGAACACCGGGGAGCTGTTTTTT. This translates into CASSQPSFANTGELFF.

The chain couples TRBV5-1 to TRBJ2-3; 11 nucleotides agree with TRBD2. V dropped 0 bases and J dropped 2; count of bases not matched to a gene: 2. This CDR3 has 16 amino acids. Germline CDR1 SGHRS, CDR2 YFSETQ. The CDR3: CASSLASGGPTDTQYF. CDR3 DNA: TGCGCCAGCAGCTTGGCTAGCGGGGGGCCCACAGATACGCAGTATTTT.

The chain is built from TRBV6-6 and TRBJ2-1, with D perhaps assigned TRBD1 or TRBD2 (5 bases each). Trimming took 2 bases from V and 1 from J, leaving 12 bases between them. Per germline, CDR1 MNHNY and CDR2 SVGAGI (reference sequence). The CDR3 is 16 amino acids. The CDR3, as DNA: TGTGCCAGCAGTTACAAGGGAGCAGGGTCCTACAATGAGCAGTTCTTC. Its protein is CASSYKGAGSYNEQFF.

The chain uses TRBV2 and TRBJ2-5; TRBD1 is a possible D gene (8 bases). This CDR3 contains 15 residues. Germline CDR1 SNHLY, CDR2 FYNNEI. V gave up 5 bases and J gave up 2 bases, with 15 bases separating them. The CDR3 here is CASSLQGGYQETQYF. For the CDR3, the DNA is TGTGCCAGCAGTCTACAGGGGGGGTATCAAGAGACCCAGTACTTC.

V gene TRBV7-8 combines with J gene TRBJ1-5; D gene ambiguous. Germline CDR1 SGHVS, CDR2 FQNEAQ. This CDR3 region has 15 residues. Trimming took off 5 bases at V and 0 bases at J, with 11 bases between the two ends. The CDR3 nucleotides read TGTGCCAGCAGCCCACAGCTAACTAGCAATCAGCCCCAGCATTTT. This codes for CASSPQLTSNQPQHF.

This rearrangement joins TRBV7-2 to TRBJ2-3; 9 bases agree with TRBD2. V lost 0 bases and J lost 4; bases outside the gene matches: 17. This CDR3 spans 20 amino acids. Germline V gives CDR1 SGHTA, CDR2 FQGNSA. The DNA of the CDR3 is TGTGCCAGCAGCTTAGCATCAGCATTCTCTCGCGGGGGGGGCTCAGATACGCAGTATTTT. It codes for CASSLASAFSRGGGSDTQYF.

The V gene is TRBV5-4, the J gene TRBJ2-1, with D unclear. The CDR3 length is 11 residues. V dropped 3 bases and J dropped 7 bases, with 5 bases sitting between them. Germline loops: CDR1 SGHNT, CDR2 YYREEE (reference sequence). CDR3 region: CASSSLNEQFF. Written as DNA, the CDR3 is TGTGCCAGCAGCTCTCTTAATGAGCAGTTCTTC.

CDR3 in DNA: TGTGCCAGCAGTTACACCCGACAGGTCCCTGGAAACACCATATATTTT. Its protein is CASSYTRQVPGNTIYF. The V call is TRBV6-5, the J call TRBJ1-3, with a weak D call TRBD1 (6 bases). V shed 2 bases and J shed 2 bases, with 13 bases lying between them. Germline V gives CDR1 MNHEY, CDR2 SVGAGI. The CDR3 has 16 residues.

The rearrangement joins TRBV5-1 to TRBJ2-7, with 9 bases matching TRBD1. Unmatched junction bases numbered 14, after V lost 3 bases and J lost 7 bases. In germline, CDR1 is SGHRS, CDR2 YFSETQ. The CDR3 has 16 residues. CDR3 in amino acids: CASSSTPGQGMGEQYF. As DNA, the CDR3 is TGCGCCAGCAGCTCGACACCGGGACAGGGTATGGGGGAGCAGTACTTC.

The chain is built from TRBV5-1 and TRBJ1-6; no clear D. The CDR3 is made up of 15 amino acids. V lost 2 bases and J lost 6, with 12 bases in between. Germline CDR1 is SGHRS and CDR2 is YFSETQ. CDR3 sequence (DNA): TGCGCCAGCAGCTTATCTACTGGGATTAATTCACCCCTCCACTTT. Its protein product is CASSLSTGINSPLHF.

CDR3 sequence: CASSIKIGNTIYF. CDR3 sequence (DNA): TGTGCCAGTAGTATTAAGATTGGAAACACCATATATTTT. This chain connects TRBV19 to TRBJ1-3; no reliable D call. Germline V gene lookup returns CDR1 LNHDA and CDR2 SQIVND (reference sequence). This CDR3 has 13 amino acids. Deletions cut 3 bases from V and 3 bases from J, with 6 bases between.

CDR3 loop: CSVTSGAYNEQFF. The CDR3 DNA sequence: TGCAGCGTCACTAGCGGGGCCTACAATGAGCAGTTCTTC. The chain is built from TRBV29-1 and TRBJ2-1, with 10 nucleotides matching TRBD2. Unmatched junction bases numbered 1, after V lost 6 bases and J lost 2 bases. Germline CDR1 reads SQVTM; CDR2 reads ANQGSEA. The CDR3 contains 13 residues.